The 20 T cell receptor beta chains in this list originate from one sample, sequenced in a study of CD8 T cells in Susac syndrome. Random hexamers primed reverse transcription of about 0.45 to 1 ug RNA. A single record per CDR3 protein comes from TCRdb applying MiXCR to the immunoSEQ multiplex PCR reads. This table has about 250,000 distinct CDR3 sequences, 90% to 95% appearing once. Sequences were obtained from CD4+ T cells from PBMCs. These receptors were obtained from a human donor with multiple sclerosis.

The rearrangement links TRBV20-1 to TRBJ1-1; D is undetermined. Trimming took off 3 bases at V and 4 bases at J, with 9 bases between the two ends. Looked up from germline, CDR1 is DFQATT and CDR2 is SNEGSKA (reference sequence). The CDR3 runs 12 residues. The CDR3 sequence is CSASRVGTEAFF. The CDR3 bases are TGCAGTGCTAGCCGCGTTGGCACTGAAGCTTTCTTT.

This clonotype appeared a single time. V gene TRBV5-4 combines with J gene TRBJ1-1, with D hard to call. Germline loops: CDR1 SGHNT, CDR2 YYREEE (reference sequence). Trimming took off 4 bases at V and 1 base at J, with 11 bases between the two ends. The CDR3 has 14 residues. The CDR3 protein is CASSPGLRNTEAFF. CDR3 in DNA: TGTGCCAGCAGCCCGGGCCTGCGGAACACTGAAGCTTTCTTT.

The V call is TRBV30, the J call TRBJ1-1; possible D gene TRBD1, 6 bases. The CDR3 sequence is 13 residues long. CDR1 and CDR2 (germline): GTSNPN, SVGIG (reference sequence). V was pared by 4 bases and J by 1 base, with 10 bases between. The CDR3 sequence is CAWTGGGNTEAFF. For the CDR3, the DNA is TGTGCCTGGACCGGAGGGGGGAACACTGAAGCTTTCTTT.

In its sample, this clonotype was seen once. Here the CDR3 reads CAVSTSGEQFF. The CDR3 coding sequence is TGTGCCGTTAGCACTTCCGGAGAGCAGTTCTTC. The rearrangement links TRBV7-2 to TRBJ2-1; D ambiguous. V was cut by 11 bases and J by 10 bases, with 15 bases left in between. Germline V gene lookup returns CDR1 SGHTA and CDR2 FQGNSA. This CDR3 has 11 amino acids. Drawing the rest from reference TRBV7-2 and TRBJ2-1, the complete variable domain is GAGVSQSPSNKVTEKGKDVELRCDPISGHTALYWYRQSLGQGLEFLIYFQGNSAPDKSGLPSDRFSAERTGGSVSTLTIQRTQQEDSAVYLCAVSTSGEQFFGPGTRLTVL.

This chain uses TRBV3-1 with TRBJ2-5; D gene ambiguous. The CDR3 extends over 15 amino acids. The V gene's germline CDR1 is LGHDT and CDR2 YNNKEL (reference sequence). Trimming cost V 1 base and J 2 bases, with 11 bases left between them. CDR3 bases: TGTGCCAGCAGCCAAGCGCGTGGCGCACAAGAGACCCAGTACTTC. Protein sequence: CASSQARGAQETQYF.

The CDR3 sequence is CASSMGQGAGTGELFF. The CDR3 region has the DNA TGTGCCAGTAGTATGGGACAGGGTGCGGGCACCGGGGAGCTGTTTTTT. The genes are TRBV19 and TRBJ2-2; 9 bases are a match to TRBD1. Germline-derived CDR1 and CDR2 are LNHDA and SQIVND (reference sequence). The trim removed 3 bases at V and 4 bases at J, leaving 6 bases unmatched. CDR3 size: 16 residues.

The rearrangement joins TRBV19 to TRBJ1-1, with D perhaps TRBD1 (6 bases). The CDR3 contains 14 residues. Trimming pared 6 bases from V and 2 bases from J, leaving 13 bases between. CDR1 is LNHDA, CDR2 SQIVND, per germline (reference sequence). The CDR3 nucleotides read TGTGCCAGTAGCCTGCCCGGGACAAACACTGAAGCTTTCTTT. Translated, it gives CASSLPGTNTEAFF. The full variable domain, in which reference TRBV19 and TRBJ1-1 provide the parts outside the CDR3, is DGGITQSPKYLFRKEGQNVTLSCEQNLNHDAMYWYRQDPGQGLRLIYYSQIVNDFQKGDIAEGYSVSREKKESFPLTVTSAQKNPTAFYLCASSLPGTNTEAFFGQGTRLTVV.

The DNA for the CDR3 is TGCGCCAGCAGTCAATGGCGGGCCTACTACGAGCAGTACTTC. Its translation is CASSQWRAYYEQYF. The chain links TRBV23-1 to TRBJ2-7; a weak D match, TRBD2 (5 bases). TRBV23-1 is an open reading frame, and its role is uncertain. The CDR3 is 14 amino acids. Between the trimmed V and J ends, which lost 1 base and 3 bases, there was a span of 10 bases.

The chain employs TRBV3-1 and TRBJ2-2, with D possibly being TRBD2 (6 bases). The CDR3 contains 15 residues. Deletions cut 1 base from V and 2 bases from J, with 8 bases between. From germline, CDR1 is LGHDT and CDR2 YNNKEL (reference sequence). The CDR3 sequence: CASSQGDFNTGELFF. For the CDR3, the DNA is TGTGCCAGCAGCCAAGGGGACTTCAACACCGGGGAGCTGTTTTTT. The full variable domain, with the rest looked up from reference TRBV3-1 and TRBJ2-2, is DTAVSQTPKYLVTQMGNDKSIKCEQNLGHDTMYWYKQDSKKFLKIMFSYNNKELIINETVPNRFSPKSPDKAHLNLHINSLELGDSAVYFCASSQGDFNTGELFFGEGSRLTVL.

The chain couples TRBV29-1 to TRBJ2-1; D is undetermined. The CDR3 covers 11 residues. CDR1 SQVTM and CDR2 ANQGSEA come from the germline V gene. CDR3 nucleotide sequence: TGCACCTGTACCGGGTCGAGTGAGCAGTTCTTC. Translating it yields CTCTGSSEQFF.

The gene calls are TRBV4-2 and TRBJ2-1, with 11 bases fitting TRBD1. V was clipped by 5 bases and J by 10 bases; unmatched bases: 10. The CDR3 runs 15 residues. Germline CDR1 LGHNA, CDR2 YNFKEQ. CDR3 nucleotides: TGTGCCAGCAGCTACTGGGACAGGGGGGGCAGGGAGCAGTTCTTC. Amino acid sequence: CASSYWDRGGREQFF.

The V gene is TRBV20-1, the J gene TRBJ2-3, with 9 bases identical to TRBD2. CDR1 and CDR2 (germline): DFQATT, SNEGSKA (reference sequence). The CDR3 is 15 amino acids. The V segment lost 0 bases and the J segment 5 bases; nucleotides outside the gene matches: 6. The CDR3 protein is CSARDGLAGLDTQYF. The CDR3 nucleotides are TGCAGTGCTAGAGATGGGCTAGCGGGATTAGATACGCAGTATTTT.

The chain recombines TRBV15 with TRBJ2-5; 7 nucleotides align to TRBD2. Germline V gene sequence: CDR1 LNHNV, CDR2 YYDKDF (reference sequence). The CDR3 length is 16 residues. J was trimmed by 5 bases and V by 0 bases; bases with no gene match: 9. The chain's CDR3 is CATSRDQAVGGETQYF. In DNA, the CDR3 is TGTGCCACCAGCAGAGATCAGGCAGTCGGGGGGGAGACCCAGTACTTC. Together with reference TRBV15 and TRBJ2-5, the CDR3 gives the full variable domain: DAMVIQNPRYQVTQFGKPVTLSCSQTLNHNVMYWYQQKSSQAPKLLFHYYDKDFNNEADTPDNFQSRRPNTSFCFLDIRSPGLGDTAMYLCATSRDQAVGGETQYFGPGTRLLVL.

The chain is built from TRBV3-1 and TRBJ2-2; 8 nucleotides agree with TRBD1. Germline assignment: CDR1 LGHDT and CDR2 YNNKEL (reference sequence). CDR3 length equals 15 residues. V shed 3 bases and J 5 bases; nucleotides not matched to a gene: 5. This CDR3 reads CASSQIGQGTGELFF. CDR3 nucleotides: TGTGCCAGCAGCCAGATCGGACAGGGAACCGGGGAGCTGTTTTTT.

The chain is built from TRBV19 and TRBJ2-2, with 7 bases identical to TRBD1. The CDR3 totals 14 residues. The germline CDR1 and CDR2 sequences are LNHDA and SQIVND (reference sequence). V lost 5 bases, J lost 4 bases, and 4 bases stayed unmatched. This CDR3 reads CASSGTGATGELFF. CDR3 in DNA: TGTGCCAGTAGTGGAACAGGGGCCACCGGGGAGCTGTTTTTT. The whole variable domain, filled in from reference TRBV19 and TRBJ2-2, reads DGGITQSPKYLFRKEGQNVTLSCEQNLNHDAMYWYRQDPGQGLRLIYYSQIVNDFQKGDIAEGYSVSREKKESFPLTVTSAQKNPTAFYLCASSGTGATGELFFGEGSRLTVL.

The genes are TRBV29-1 and TRBJ1-4; 9 bases are a match to TRBD1. The CDR3 spans 13 residues. CDR1 and CDR2 (germline): SQVTM, ANQGSEA. V was pared by 7 bases and J by 10 bases, with 10 bases of the junction left unmatched. The CDR3 region has the DNA TGCAGCGGTTTCGACAGGGGGAACGGAAAACTGTTTTTT. Translated, it gives CSGFDRGNGKLFF.

The CDR3 is CATFPGPEAFF. CDR3 in DNA: TGTGCCACCTTTCCGGGACCAGAAGCTTTCTTT. The chain uses TRBV6-1 and TRBJ1-1; TRBD1 might be the D (5 bases). The germline V and J ends were trimmed by 10 bases and 8 bases, with 14 bases remaining between them. The germline gives CDR1 MNHNS, CDR2 SASEGT. This CDR3 has 11 amino acids.

V usage is TRBV30 and J usage is TRBJ1-2, with D tentatively TRBD1 (6 bases). This CDR3 has 12 residues. V was pared by 4 bases and J by 8 bases, with 14 bases between. CDR1 is GTSNPN and CDR2 is SVGIG in the germline V gene (reference sequence). Here the CDR3 reads CAWNAGAKGYTF. DNA of the CDR3: TGTGCCTGGAACGCGGGGGCCAAAGGCTACACCTTC. The entire variable domain, with the rest obtained from reference TRBV30 and TRBJ1-2, is as follows: SQTIHQWPATLVQPVGSPLSLECTVEGTSNPNLYWYRQAAGRGLQLLFYSVGIGQISSEVPQNLSASRPQDRQFILSSKKLLLSDSGFYLCAWNAGAKGYTFGSGTRLTVV.

The chain couples TRBV6-6 to TRBJ2-3; 8 bases are shared with TRBD2. Germline CDR1 and CDR2: MNHNY and SVGAGI (reference sequence). This CDR3 has 16 residues. J was trimmed by 4 bases and V by 6 bases; bases with no gene match: 12. The CDR3 DNA sequence: TGTGCCAGCAGAAAAACTAGCGGAGCTAAGGCAGATACGCAGTATTTT. This translates into CASRKTSGAKADTQYF.

V gene TRBV5-4 combines with J gene TRBJ1-1; TRBD1 matches 9 bases. V was pared by 4 bases and J by 5 bases, with 6 bases of the junction left unmatched. CDR1 and CDR2 from the germline V gene are SGHNT and YYREEE (reference sequence). The CDR3 covers 14 residues. This CDR3 reads CASSPGTGLTEAFF. The DNA for the CDR3 is TGTGCCAGCAGCCCCGGGACAGGGCTTACTGAAGCTTTCTTT.